This entry is about one T cell receptor beta chain. Its antigen is currently not known. Nothing much larger sits one base from this clone, and base qualities are not available. This entry belongs to a study of blood T cell repertoires in COVID-19 (dated by TCRdb to the early 2020s). Study-level background: Collaborator samples came from the United States, Italy and Spain and covered acute and convalescent phases of COVID-19. Sample metadata almost always included a de-identified subject ID, COVID-19 status, age in years and sex. Subjects who had been exposed to COVID-19, were actively infected with it, or had recovered from it provided the deeply sampled blood TCRbeta repertoires that made up the dataset. Samples were obtained from the ongoing ImmuneRACE study (first 160 participants) and from over 1,000 subjects provided by 6 global collaborators. The prospective study material was composed of cDNA or gDNA derived from T cells, B-cell-depleted T cells, or PBMCs. HLA class I and class II types, where available, came from metadata supplied by the sample provider rather than from assay-based typing. The repertoires were made available in a free public database intended to serve as a resource for research on the immune response to SARS-CoV-2. The investigation overall reported the following: The quantity of clinical and demographic metadata differed by source and by participant and was supplied without curation.

The collaborating institutions used their own protocols to collect whole blood in K2EDTA tubes. Collaborator samples were shipped for TCRbeta analysis as frozen whole blood, isolated PBMCs, or DNA extracted from either sample type. CDR1 ENHRY and CDR2 SYGVKD are derived from the germline V gene. Including cysteine and phenylalanine, the CDR3 has 15 amino acids. CDR3 DNA only is kept here, 45 bases in frame from base 1. V was cut back by 3 bases and J by 7 bases, leaving a gap of 15 bases between them. TCRbeta CDR3 regions were amplified from genomic DNA by means of the immunoSEQ Assay, a bias-controlled multiplex PCR. Under the source paper's analysis protocol: Within the assay, amplification of reference gene primers was used to estimate how many nucleated cells each sample contained. To quantify the absolute abundance of each unique TCRbeta CDR3 rearrangement, sequence reads were collapsed and filtered. Productive Simpson clonality was computed per sample as the square root of Simpson's diversity index over productive rearrangements. This is the immuneACCESS table as TCRdb keeps it, with only in-frame sequences that have V and J called. A part of the clones is gone; compared with another copy, unresolved V genes explain less than half, and the rest is unexplained. V, J and clone size reflect that table, while D and trimming were determined from the DNA. The sample has tens of thousands of clones on record, roughly 84% of them singletons. The ten largest clones capture about 11% of the sample.

This TCR came from a man between 65 and 79 years old with acute or convalescent COVID-19. Sequenced sample: peripheral blood. The chain uses TRBV10-3 and TRBJ1-4, with TRBD1 tentatively as D gene (6 bases match). The DNA reads TGTGCCATCAGTGATCGGGGGGCGCGAGGTGAAAAACTGTTTTTT. It encodes CAISDRGARGEKLFF.